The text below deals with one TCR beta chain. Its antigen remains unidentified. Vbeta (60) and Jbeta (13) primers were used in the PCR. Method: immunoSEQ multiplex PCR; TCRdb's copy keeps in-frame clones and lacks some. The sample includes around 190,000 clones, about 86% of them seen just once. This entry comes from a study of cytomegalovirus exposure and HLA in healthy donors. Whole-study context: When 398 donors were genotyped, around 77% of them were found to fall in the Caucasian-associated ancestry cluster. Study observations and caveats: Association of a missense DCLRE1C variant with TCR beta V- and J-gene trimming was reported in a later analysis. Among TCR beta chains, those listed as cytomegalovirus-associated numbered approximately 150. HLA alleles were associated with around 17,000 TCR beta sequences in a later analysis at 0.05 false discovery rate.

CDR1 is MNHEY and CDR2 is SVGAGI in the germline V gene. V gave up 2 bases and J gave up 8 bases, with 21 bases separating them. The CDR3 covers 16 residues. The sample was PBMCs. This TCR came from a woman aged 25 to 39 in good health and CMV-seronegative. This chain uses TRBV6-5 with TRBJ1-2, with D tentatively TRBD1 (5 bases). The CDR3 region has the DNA TGTGCCAGCAGTTACACAATTGGGGCGGATGTGAAGGGCTACACCTTC. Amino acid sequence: CASSYTIGADVKGYTF.